This entry concerns a single T cell receptor beta chain. Original handling: Using reference gene primer amplification, nucleated cell counts were estimated. Sequenced by immunoSEQ multiplex PCR; TCRdb stores in-frame clones only, minus some. That table gives V, J and clone size, and the DNA gave D and trimming. The sample has some 260,000 clones, about 86% seen once; the top ten hold over 1.1%. The data stem from a study of blood T cell repertoires in COVID-19. Across the study: Collection of acute and convalescent COVID-19 samples took place in the United States, Italy and Spain. PBMCs, B-cell-depleted T cells, or T cells provided the cDNA or gDNA that made up the material.

The TCR sequence derives from an older man with acute or convalescent COVID-19. Sequenced: peripheral blood.

CDR3 loop: CASSKDRGGTEAFF. The CDR3 DNA reads TGTGCCAGCAGCAAGGACAGGGGGGGCACTGAAGCTTTCTTT. The chain carries TRBV7-9 and TRBJ1-1; 10 bases fit TRBD1. V was pared by 5 bases and J by 4 bases, with 4 bases of the junction left unmatched. In germline, CDR1 is SEHNR, CDR2 FQNEAQ (reference sequence). The CDR3 is made up of 14 amino acids.